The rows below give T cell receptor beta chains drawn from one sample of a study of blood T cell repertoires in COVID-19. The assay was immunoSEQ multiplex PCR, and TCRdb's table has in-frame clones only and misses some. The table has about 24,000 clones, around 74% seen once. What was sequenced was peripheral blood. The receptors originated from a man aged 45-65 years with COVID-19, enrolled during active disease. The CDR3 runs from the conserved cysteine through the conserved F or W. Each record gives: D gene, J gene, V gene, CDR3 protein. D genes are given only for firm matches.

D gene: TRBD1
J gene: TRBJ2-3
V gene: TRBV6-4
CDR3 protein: CASSDGTGETDTQYF

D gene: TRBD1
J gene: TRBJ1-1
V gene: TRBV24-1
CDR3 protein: CATRETGGTEAFF

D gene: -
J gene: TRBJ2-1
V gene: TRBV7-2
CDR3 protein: CASSLGGLSDFWFF

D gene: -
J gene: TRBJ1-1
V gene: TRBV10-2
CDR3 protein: CASSDNYMNTEAFF

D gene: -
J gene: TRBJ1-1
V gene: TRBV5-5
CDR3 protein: CASLVGQGRTEAFF

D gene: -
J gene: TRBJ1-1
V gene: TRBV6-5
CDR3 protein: CASTSRGSGGTEAFF

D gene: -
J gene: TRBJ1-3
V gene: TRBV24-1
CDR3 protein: CANRAWASRNTIYF

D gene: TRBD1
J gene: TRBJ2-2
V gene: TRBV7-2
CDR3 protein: CASSFRTGGAGELFF

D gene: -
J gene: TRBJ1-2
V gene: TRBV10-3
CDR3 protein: CAIRVDRTTAYGYTF

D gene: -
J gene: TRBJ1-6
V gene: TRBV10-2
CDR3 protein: CASKDTYNSPLHF

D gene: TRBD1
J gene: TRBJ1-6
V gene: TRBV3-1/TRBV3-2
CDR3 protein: CASSPPGQGNSPLHF

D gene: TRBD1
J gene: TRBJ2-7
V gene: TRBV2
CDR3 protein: CASSDLVGTGGPEQYF

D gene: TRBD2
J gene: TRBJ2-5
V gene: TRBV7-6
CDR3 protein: CASSLRTSDEETQYF

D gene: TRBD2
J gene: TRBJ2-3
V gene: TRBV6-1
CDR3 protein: CASSEGLAGGADTQYF

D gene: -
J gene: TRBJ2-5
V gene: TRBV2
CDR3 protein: CASSRSGEETQYF